The following is a T cell receptor beta chain sequence with its context. The CDR3 totals 14 residues. With 7 bases clipped from V and 7 bases from J, the junction kept 5 bases outside the gene matches. The V gene's germline CDR1 is SEHNR and CDR2 FQNEAQ (reference sequence). The data stem from a study of blood T cell repertoires in COVID-19. The overall study: The samples span acute and convalescent COVID-19 from the United States, Italy and Spain. Sample material is recorded as cDNA or gDNA derived from T cells, B-cell-depleted T cells, or PBMCs.

Source study methods: The authors estimated nucleated cell counts from reference gene primer amplification. Here immunoSEQ multiplex PCR was the method, and the copy in TCRdb shows in-frame clones only, minus some. The D gene and trimming were derived from the DNA, and the V and J assignments and clone size from that table. The sample lists approximately 160,000 clones, roughly 88% seen once, with 7.2% in the top ten. Sequencing was performed on peripheral blood. This TCR was sampled from a woman in her fifties or sixties in a cohort sampled during active or convalescent COVID-19. This chain joins TRBV7-9 and TRBJ1-4; 11 bases are shared with TRBD1. Here the CDR3 DNA reads TGTGCCAGCAACCCGGGACAGGGGGGTGAAAAACTGTTTTTT. Its translation: CASNPGQGGEKLFF.